One sample yielded the 8 T cell receptor beta chains listed below, sequenced in a study of T-cell memory formation after mild COVID-19. MiXCR, applied by TCRdb to the 5' RACE reads, yields one record per CDR3 protein. The sample yields 350,000 or so distinct CDR3 sequences, about 21% seen once. Sequenced input: PBMCs or a T cell subset sorted from them (not recorded which). These receptors all stem from an adult woman who had mild COVID-19 (a few samples of this study predate the infection). Cell type and time point are not known.

This clonotype was observed at least ten times. This chain uses TRBV24-1 with TRBJ2-3; TRBD1 aligns across 8 bases. The CDR3 has 18 amino acids. The V gene end was trimmed by 0 bases and the J gene end by 0 bases; junction bases not matched to a gene: 7. The germline V gene has CDR1 KGHDR and CDR2 SFDVKD. The CDR3 reads CATSDLGDRPLSTDTQYF. The CDR3 nucleotides read TGTGCCACCAGTGATTTGGGGGACAGGCCCTTGAGCACAGATACGCAGTATTTT.

This chain joins TRBV7-9 and TRBJ2-1, with 9 bases identical to TRBD2. This CDR3 contains 15 residues. From germline, CDR1 is SEHNR and CDR2 FQNEAQ (reference sequence). The V and J ends lost 6 bases and 1 base, in that order; junction bases with no gene match: 4. CDR3 protein: CASSGAGGSYNEQFF. CDR3 nucleotide sequence: TGTGCCAGCAGTGGCGCGGGAGGGTCCTACAATGAGCAGTTCTTC.

The chain carries TRBV25-1 and TRBJ2-3; 11 bases agree with TRBD1. The V gene end was trimmed by 3 bases and the J gene end by 0 bases; junction bases not matched to a gene: 11. This CDR3 is 19 amino acids long. Per the germline V gene, CDR1 is MGHDK and CDR2 is SYGVNS. The chain's CDR3 is CASSEDRGPDRKSTDTQYF. As DNA, the CDR3 is TGTGCCAGCAGTGAGGACAGGGGGCCCGACCGAAAAAGCACAGATACGCAGTATTTT.

The chain uses TRBV4-1 and TRBJ1-4; D call uncertain. The CDR3 is 15 residues long. V lost 0 bases and J 6 bases, leaving 11 bases between the germline ends. Germline V lookup: CDR1 MGHRA, CDR2 YSYEKL. CDR3 nucleotides: TGCGCCAGCAGCCAAGAAGGCCGGACGTATGAAAAACTGTTTTTT. The encoded protein is CASSQEGRTYEKLFF.

V usage is TRBV12-3 or TRBV12-4 and J usage is TRBJ2-6; maybe TRBD2 (6 bases). This CDR3 has 16 amino acids. Trimming removed 6 bases from V and 0 bases from J, with 12 bases in between. The CDR3, as DNA: TGTGCCAGCAGCTCGGGACTGCACTCTGGGGCCAACGTCCTGACTTTC. This translates into CASSSGLHSGANVLTF.

In its sample, this clonotype was seen many times. CDR3 in DNA: TGTGCCAGCAGTAAGAGTGGGCAGGCGACGCAAGAGACCCAGTACTTC. This encodes CASSKSGQATQETQYF. The chain links TRBV9 to TRBJ2-5; D gene ambiguous. V was cut by 5 bases and J by 2 bases, with 19 bases left in between. CDR3 length: 16 amino acids. Germline V lookup: CDR1 SGDLS, CDR2 YYNGEE.

Many counts were recorded for this clonotype. The chain joins TRBV12-3 or TRBV12-4 to TRBJ2-5; 12 nucleotides agree with TRBD1. After removal of 5 bases from V and 4 bases from J, the junction contained 11 bases not matched to a gene. CDR3 size: 17 residues. The CDR3 sequence is CASSQNLRDRGRETQYF. The CDR3 DNA sequence: TGTGCCAGCAGTCAGAACCTCCGGGACAGGGGGCGAGAGACCCAGTACTTC.

The CDR3 region has the DNA TGTGCCAGCAGTGAACTGACAGGGGAAAACTATGGCTACACCTTC. As protein: CASSELTGENYGYTF. This rearrangement joins TRBV6-1 to TRBJ1-2; 8 bases fit TRBD1. V was pared by 2 bases and J by 2 bases, with 4 bases of the junction left unmatched. The CDR3 is 15 amino acids. Germline loops: CDR1 MNHNS, CDR2 SASEGT.